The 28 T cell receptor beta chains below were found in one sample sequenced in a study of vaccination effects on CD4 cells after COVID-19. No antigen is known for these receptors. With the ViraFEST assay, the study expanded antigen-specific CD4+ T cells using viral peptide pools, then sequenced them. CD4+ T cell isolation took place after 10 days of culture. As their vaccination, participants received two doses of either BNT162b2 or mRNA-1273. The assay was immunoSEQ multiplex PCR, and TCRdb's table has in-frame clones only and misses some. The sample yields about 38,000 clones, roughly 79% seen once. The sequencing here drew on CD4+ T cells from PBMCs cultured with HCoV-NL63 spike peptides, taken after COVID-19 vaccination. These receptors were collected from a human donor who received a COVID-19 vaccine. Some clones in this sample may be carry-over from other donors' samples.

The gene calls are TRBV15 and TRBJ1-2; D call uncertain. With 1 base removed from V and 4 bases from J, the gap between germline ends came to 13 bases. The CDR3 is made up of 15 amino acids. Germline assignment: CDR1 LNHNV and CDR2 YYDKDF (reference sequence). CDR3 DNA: TGTGCCACCAGCAGAGTTTCCGGGGAAGGCTATGGCTACACCTTC. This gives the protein CATSRVSGEGYGYTF.

In DNA, the CDR3 is TGTGCCATCAGTGATGGCAGAACCTCCTACGAGCAGTACGTC. It codes for CAISDGRTSYEQYV. The chain joins TRBV10-3 to TRBJ2-7; D is unclear. CDR1 ENHRY and CDR2 SYGVKD come from the germline V gene. CDR3 size: 14 residues. V dropped 3 bases and J dropped 0 bases, with 9 bases sitting between them.

In DNA form, the CDR3 reads TGTGCCAGCAGTCTTTCCTATAACAGGGGGAGAGTGTACACTGAAGCTTTCTTT. It yields the protein CASSLSYNRGRVYTEAFF. The chain recombines TRBV27 with TRBJ1-1; 8 nucleotides line up with TRBD1. Germline CDR1 reads MNHEY; CDR2 reads SMNVEV (reference sequence). After removal of 5 bases from V and 3 bases from J, the junction contained 17 bases not matched to a gene. The CDR3 totals 18 residues.

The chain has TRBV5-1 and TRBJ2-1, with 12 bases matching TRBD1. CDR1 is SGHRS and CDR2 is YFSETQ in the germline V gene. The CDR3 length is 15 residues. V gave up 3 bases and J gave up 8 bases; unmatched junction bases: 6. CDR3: CASSSAGTGGDEQFF. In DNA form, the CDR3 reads TGCGCCAGCAGCTCTGCCGGGACAGGGGGCGATGAGCAGTTCTTC.

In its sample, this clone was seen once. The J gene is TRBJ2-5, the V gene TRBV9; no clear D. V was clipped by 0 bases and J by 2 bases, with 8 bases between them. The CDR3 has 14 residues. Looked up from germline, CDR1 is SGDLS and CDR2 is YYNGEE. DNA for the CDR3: TGTGCCAGCAGCGTAGGTTGGGAACAAGAGACCCAGTACTTC. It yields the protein CASSVGWEQETQYF.

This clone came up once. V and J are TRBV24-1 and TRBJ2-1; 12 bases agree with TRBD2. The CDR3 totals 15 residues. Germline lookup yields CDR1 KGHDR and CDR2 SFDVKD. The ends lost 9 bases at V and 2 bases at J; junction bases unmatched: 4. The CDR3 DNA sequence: TGTGCCACCGCCCGACTAGCGGGGGCCTACAATGAGCAGTTCTTC. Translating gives CATARLAGAYNEQFF.

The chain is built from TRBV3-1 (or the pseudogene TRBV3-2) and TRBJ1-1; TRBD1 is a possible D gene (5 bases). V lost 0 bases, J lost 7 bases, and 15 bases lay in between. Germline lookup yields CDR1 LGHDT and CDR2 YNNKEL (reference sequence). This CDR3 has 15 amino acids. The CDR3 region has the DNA TGTGCCAGCAGCCAAGATTTAGGGGACGGGCGTGAAGCTTTCTTT. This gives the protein CASSQDLGDGREAFF.

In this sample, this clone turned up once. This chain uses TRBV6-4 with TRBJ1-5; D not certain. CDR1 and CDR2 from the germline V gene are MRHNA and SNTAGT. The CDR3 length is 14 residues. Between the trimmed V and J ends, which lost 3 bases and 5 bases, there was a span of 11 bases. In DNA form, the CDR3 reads TGTGCCAGCAGTGAAAGGCAGTCTGATCAGCCCCAGCATTTT. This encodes CASSERQSDQPQHF.

This CDR3 reads CASSLNGGQGGYTF. CDR3 in DNA: TGCGCCAGCAGCTTGAATGGGGGGCAGGGCGGCTACACCTTC. This chain links TRBV5-1 with TRBJ1-2; possible D gene TRBD1, 6 bases. V shed 1 base and J shed 8 bases, with 15 bases lying between them. Per the germline V gene, CDR1 is SGHRS and CDR2 is YFSETQ. The CDR3 contains 14 residues.

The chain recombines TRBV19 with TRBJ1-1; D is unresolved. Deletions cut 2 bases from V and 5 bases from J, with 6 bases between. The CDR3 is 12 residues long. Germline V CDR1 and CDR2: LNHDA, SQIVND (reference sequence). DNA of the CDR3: TGTGCCAGTAGTATACCGTTTACTGAAGCTTTCTTT. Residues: CASSIPFTEAFF.

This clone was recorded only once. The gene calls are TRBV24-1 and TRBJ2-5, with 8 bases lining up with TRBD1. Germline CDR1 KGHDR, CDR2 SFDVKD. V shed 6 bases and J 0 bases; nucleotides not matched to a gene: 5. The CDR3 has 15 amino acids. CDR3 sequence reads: CATSTGQGYQETQYF. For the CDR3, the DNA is TGTGCCACCAGTACTGGACAGGGCTACCAAGAGACCCAGTACTTC.

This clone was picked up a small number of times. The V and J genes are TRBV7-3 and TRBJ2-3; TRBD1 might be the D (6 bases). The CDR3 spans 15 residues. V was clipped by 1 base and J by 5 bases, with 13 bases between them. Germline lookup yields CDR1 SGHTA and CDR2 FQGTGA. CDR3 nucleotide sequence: TGTGCCAGCAGCTTAATAAGCCAGGGGCAAGATACGCAGTATTTT. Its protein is CASSLISQGQDTQYF.

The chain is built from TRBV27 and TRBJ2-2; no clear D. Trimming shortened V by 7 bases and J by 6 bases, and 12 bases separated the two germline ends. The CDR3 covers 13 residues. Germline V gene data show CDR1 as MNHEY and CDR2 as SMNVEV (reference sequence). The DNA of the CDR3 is TGTGCCAGCAACGCCCAGATGTCCGGGGAGCTGTTTTTT. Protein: CASNAQMSGELFF.

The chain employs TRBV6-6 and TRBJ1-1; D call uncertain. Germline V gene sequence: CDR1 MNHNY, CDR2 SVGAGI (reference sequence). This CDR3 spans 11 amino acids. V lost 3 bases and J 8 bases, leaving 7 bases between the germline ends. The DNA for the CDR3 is TGTGCCAGCAGTTATATAGGGGAAGCTTTCTTT. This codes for CASSYIGEAFF.

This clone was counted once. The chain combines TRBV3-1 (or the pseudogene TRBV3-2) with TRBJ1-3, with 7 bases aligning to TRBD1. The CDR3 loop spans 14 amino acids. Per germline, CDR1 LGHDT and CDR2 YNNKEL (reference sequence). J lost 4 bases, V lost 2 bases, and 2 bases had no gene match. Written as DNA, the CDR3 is TGTGCCAGCAGCCAAACAGGGGCCGGAAACACCATATATTTT. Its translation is CASSQTGAGNTIYF.

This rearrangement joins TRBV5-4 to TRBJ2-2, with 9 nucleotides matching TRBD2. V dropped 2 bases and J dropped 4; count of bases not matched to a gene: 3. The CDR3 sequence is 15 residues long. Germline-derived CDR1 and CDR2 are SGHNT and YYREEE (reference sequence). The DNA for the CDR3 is TGTGCCAGCAGCTTCTCTAGCGGGGTCACCGGGGAGCTGTTTTTT. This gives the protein CASSFSSGVTGELFF.

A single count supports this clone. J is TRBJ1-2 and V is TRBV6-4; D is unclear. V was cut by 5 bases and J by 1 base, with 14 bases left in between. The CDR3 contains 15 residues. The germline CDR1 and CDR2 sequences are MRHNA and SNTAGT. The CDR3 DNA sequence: TGTGCCAGCAGTTACGGCCATATGGGTAACTATGGCTACACCTTC. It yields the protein CASSYGHMGNYGYTF.

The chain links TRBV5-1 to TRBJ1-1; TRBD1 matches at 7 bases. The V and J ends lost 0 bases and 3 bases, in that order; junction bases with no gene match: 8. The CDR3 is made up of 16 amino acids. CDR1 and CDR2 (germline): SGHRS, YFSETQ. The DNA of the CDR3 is TGCGCCAGCAGCTTGGTTTCGACAGGGTGGGACACTGAAGCTTTCTTT. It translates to CASSLVSTGWDTEAFF.

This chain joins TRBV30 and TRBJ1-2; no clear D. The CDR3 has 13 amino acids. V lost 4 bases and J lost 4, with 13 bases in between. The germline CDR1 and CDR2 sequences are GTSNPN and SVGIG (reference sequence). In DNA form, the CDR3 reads TGTGCCTGGATCCCACAGACGGGCTATGGCTACACCTTC. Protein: CAWIPQTGYGYTF. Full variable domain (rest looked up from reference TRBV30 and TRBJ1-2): SQTIHQWPATLVQPVGSPLSLECTVEGTSNPNLYWYRQAAGRGLQLLFYSVGIGQISSEVPQNLSASRPQDRQFILSSKKLLLSDSGFYLCAWIPQTGYGYTFGSGTRLTVV.

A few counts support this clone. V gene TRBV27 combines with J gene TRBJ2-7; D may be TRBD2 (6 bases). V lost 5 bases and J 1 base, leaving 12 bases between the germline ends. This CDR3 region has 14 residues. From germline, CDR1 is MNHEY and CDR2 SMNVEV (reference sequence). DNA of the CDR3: TGTGCCAGCAGTCGGACTACAGGTTCCTACGAGCAGTACGTC. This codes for CASSRTTGSYEQYV.

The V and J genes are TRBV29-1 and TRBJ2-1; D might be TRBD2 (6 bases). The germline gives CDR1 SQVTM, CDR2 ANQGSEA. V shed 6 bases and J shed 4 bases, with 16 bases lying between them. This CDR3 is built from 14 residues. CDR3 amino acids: CSVNTWEVYNEQFF. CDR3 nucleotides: TGCAGCGTCAACACATGGGAGGTTTACAATGAGCAGTTCTTC.

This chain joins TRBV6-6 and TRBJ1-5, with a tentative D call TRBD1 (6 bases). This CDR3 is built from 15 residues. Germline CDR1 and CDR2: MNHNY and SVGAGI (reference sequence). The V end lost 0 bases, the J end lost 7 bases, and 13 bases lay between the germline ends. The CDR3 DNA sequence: TGTGCCAGCAGTTACTCAGGGGGGCGAGGCCAGCCCCAGCATTTT. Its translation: CASSYSGGRGQPQHF.

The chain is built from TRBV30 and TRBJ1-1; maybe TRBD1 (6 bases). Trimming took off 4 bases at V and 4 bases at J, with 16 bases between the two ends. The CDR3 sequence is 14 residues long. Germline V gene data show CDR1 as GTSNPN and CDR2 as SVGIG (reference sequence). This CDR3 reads CAWNPTGRLTEAFF. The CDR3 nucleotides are TGTGCCTGGAACCCGACAGGACGGCTCACTGAAGCTTTCTTT.

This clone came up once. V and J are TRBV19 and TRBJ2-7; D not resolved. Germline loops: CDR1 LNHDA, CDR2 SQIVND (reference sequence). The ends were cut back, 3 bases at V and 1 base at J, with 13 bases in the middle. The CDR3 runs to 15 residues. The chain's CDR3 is CASSMEHGESYEQYV. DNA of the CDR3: TGTGCCAGTAGTATGGAACATGGGGAATCCTACGAGCAGTACGTC.

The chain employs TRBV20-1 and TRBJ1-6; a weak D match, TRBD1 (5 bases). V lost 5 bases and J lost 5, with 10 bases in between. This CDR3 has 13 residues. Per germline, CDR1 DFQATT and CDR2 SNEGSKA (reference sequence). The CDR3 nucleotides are TGCAGTGCTGGTGGGGACCATAATTCACCCCTCCACTTT. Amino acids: CSAGGDHNSPLHF.

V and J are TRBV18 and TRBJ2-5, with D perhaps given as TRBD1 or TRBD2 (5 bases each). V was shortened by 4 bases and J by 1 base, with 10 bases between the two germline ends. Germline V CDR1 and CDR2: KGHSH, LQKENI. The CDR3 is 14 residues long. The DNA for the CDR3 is TGTGCCAGCTCACGAGGTGGGGGCCAAGAGACCCAGTACTTC. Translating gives CASSRGGGQETQYF.

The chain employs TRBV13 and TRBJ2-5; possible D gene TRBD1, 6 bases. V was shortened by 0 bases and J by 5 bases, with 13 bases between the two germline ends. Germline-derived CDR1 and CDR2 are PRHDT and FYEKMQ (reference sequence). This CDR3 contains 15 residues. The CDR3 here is CASSLGITGSETQYF. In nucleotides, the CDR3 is TGTGCCAGCAGCTTAGGAATAACAGGGTCTGAGACCCAGTACTTC.

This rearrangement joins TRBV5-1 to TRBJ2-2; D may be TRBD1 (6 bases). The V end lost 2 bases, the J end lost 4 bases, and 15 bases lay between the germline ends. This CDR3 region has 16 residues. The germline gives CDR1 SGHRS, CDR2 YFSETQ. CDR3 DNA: TGCGCCAGCAGCTTCCTACCGGGACAAACCACCGGGGAGCTGTTTTTT. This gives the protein CASSFLPGQTTGELFF.